A selection of T cell receptor beta chains follows, all from one sample in a study of blood T cell repertoires in COVID-19. Sequencing was performed with immunoSEQ multiplex PCR; in TCRdb, only in-frame clones are kept and a portion is missing. Here the sample spans tens of thousands of clones, 90% being singletons. The sample taken for sequencing was peripheral blood. The receptors come from a man aged 55 to 70 with active COVID-19. The CDR3 runs from the conserved cysteine through the conserved F or W. The D gene is left open where the match is weak. Clone size appears in some rows only: once, few, many, or a class for an expanded clone.

v_gene,d_gene,j_gene,abundance,CDR3nt,CDR3aa
TRBV4-1,TRBD2,TRBJ2-3,once,TGCGCCAGCAGCCAAGGAGGGACTAGCAACACAGATACGCAGTATTTT,CASSQGGTSNTDTQYF
TRBV28,TRBD1,TRBJ1-5,-,TGTGCCAGCAGTCCCGGACAGGAGCAATCAGCCCAGCATTTT,CASSPGQEQSAQHF
TRBV3-1/TRBV3-2,TRBD1,TRBJ1-1,-,TGTGCCAGCAGCCAAGAATTGGGGACAGGACAACTCGAAGCTTTCTTT,CASSQELGTGQLEAFF
TRBV6-5,-,TRBJ1-1,-,TGTGCCAGCAGCCGGGGTGATACTGAAGCTTTCTTT,CASSRGDTEAFF
TRBV2,-,TRBJ2-5,-,TGTGCCTCAGCTCTTGGAGGAGAGACCCAGTACTTC,CASALGGETQYF
TRBV13,-,TRBJ2-7,-,TGTGCCAGCAGCTCGCGGGTCGTCTCCTACGAGCAGTACTTC,CASSSRVVSYEQYF
TRBV12-5,-,TRBJ2-1,-,TGTGCTAGTGGTCCCCACACTGAGCAGTTCTTC,CASGPHTEQFF
TRBV27,TRBD1,TRBJ2-3,-,TGTGCCAGCAGGGGAACAGGGGGCCGGGCAGATACGCAGTATTTT,CASRGTGGRADTQYF
TRBV7-2,-,TRBJ2-2,-,TGTGCCAGCAGCTTCTCGGGTAGGCCCGCGAACACCGGGGAGCTGTTTTTT,CASSFSGRPANTGELFF
TRBV3-1/TRBV3-2,TRBD2,TRBJ2-3,-,TGTGCCAGCAGCCAAGTAGCGGGGGGCCGGGGAGATACGCAGTATTTT,CASSQVAGGRGDTQYF
TRBV10-3,TRBD1,TRBJ2-7,few,TGTGCCATCAGCCTGGGGGACAGCGAGCAGTACTTC,CAISLGDSEQYF
TRBV9,TRBD2,TRBJ2-5,-,TGTGCCAGCAGCGTAGCTGGGGAGGGAACCCAGTACTTC,CASSVAGEGTQYF
TRBV28,-,TRBJ1-5,-,TGTGCCAGCGCCGAGGCACGAGGTATCAATCAGCCCCAGCATTTT,CASAEARGINQPQHF
TRBV11-2,-,TRBJ1-1,-,TGTGCCAGCACCCGAATAACAGGGTTATCAACTGAAGCTTTCTTT,CASTRITGLSTEAFF
TRBV4-1,-,TRBJ2-1,-,TGCGCCAGCAGCCAAGAGTCATTCGCGGGGCTATCACAGGGGTACAATGAGCAGTTCTTC,CASSQESFAGLSQGYNEQFF
TRBV5-1,-,TRBJ2-7,-,TGCGCCAGCAGCTTGACAGGGACCATCCACGAGCAGTACTTC,CASSLTGTIHEQYF
TRBV9,TRBD1,TRBJ2-7,-,TGTGCCAGCAGCGCACGGACAGGGGGCGCCGGGCACGAGCAGTACTTC,CASSARTGGAGHEQYF
TRBV28,-,TRBJ2-6,-,TGTGCCAGCAGTTTCCCCGGACAGACTGGGGCCAACGTCCTGACTTTC,CASSFPGQTGANVLTF
TRBV2,TRBD1,TRBJ1-5,-,TGTGCCAGCAGGCGGGACAGGGACGGTCAGCCCCAGCATTTT,CASRRDRDGQPQHF
TRBV7-2,TRBD1,TRBJ2-7,-,TGTGCCAGCAGTCGTACAGGGGGTCGCTACGAGCAGTACTTC,CASSRTGGRYEQYF
TRBV2,-,TRBJ1-1,-,TGTGCCAGCAGTGAACGGTCAGGGATGTCCGTGAACACTGAAGCTTTCTTT,CASSERSGMSVNTEAFF
TRBV24-1,TRBD1,TRBJ2-2,-,TGTGCCACCAGTGATACCGGGACAGGGTTTTCCGGGGAGCTGTTTTTT,CATSDTGTGFSGELFF
TRBV11-3,TRBD2,TRBJ2-1,-,TGTGCCAGCAGCTTAACCAAGGGGACTGGGCTAGCGGGGAATGAGCAGTTCTTC,CASSLTKGTGLAGNEQFF
TRBV4-1,TRBD2,TRBJ2-7,-,TGCGCCAGCAGCCTCGGACCCTGGACTAGCGGGCGGCTTTTCTCCTACGAGCAGTACTTC,CASSLGPWTSGRLFSYEQYF
TRBV28,-,TRBJ1-5,-,TGTGCCAGCAGTTTGTGGGCCGTCAATCAGCCCCAGCATTTT,CASSLWAVNQPQHF